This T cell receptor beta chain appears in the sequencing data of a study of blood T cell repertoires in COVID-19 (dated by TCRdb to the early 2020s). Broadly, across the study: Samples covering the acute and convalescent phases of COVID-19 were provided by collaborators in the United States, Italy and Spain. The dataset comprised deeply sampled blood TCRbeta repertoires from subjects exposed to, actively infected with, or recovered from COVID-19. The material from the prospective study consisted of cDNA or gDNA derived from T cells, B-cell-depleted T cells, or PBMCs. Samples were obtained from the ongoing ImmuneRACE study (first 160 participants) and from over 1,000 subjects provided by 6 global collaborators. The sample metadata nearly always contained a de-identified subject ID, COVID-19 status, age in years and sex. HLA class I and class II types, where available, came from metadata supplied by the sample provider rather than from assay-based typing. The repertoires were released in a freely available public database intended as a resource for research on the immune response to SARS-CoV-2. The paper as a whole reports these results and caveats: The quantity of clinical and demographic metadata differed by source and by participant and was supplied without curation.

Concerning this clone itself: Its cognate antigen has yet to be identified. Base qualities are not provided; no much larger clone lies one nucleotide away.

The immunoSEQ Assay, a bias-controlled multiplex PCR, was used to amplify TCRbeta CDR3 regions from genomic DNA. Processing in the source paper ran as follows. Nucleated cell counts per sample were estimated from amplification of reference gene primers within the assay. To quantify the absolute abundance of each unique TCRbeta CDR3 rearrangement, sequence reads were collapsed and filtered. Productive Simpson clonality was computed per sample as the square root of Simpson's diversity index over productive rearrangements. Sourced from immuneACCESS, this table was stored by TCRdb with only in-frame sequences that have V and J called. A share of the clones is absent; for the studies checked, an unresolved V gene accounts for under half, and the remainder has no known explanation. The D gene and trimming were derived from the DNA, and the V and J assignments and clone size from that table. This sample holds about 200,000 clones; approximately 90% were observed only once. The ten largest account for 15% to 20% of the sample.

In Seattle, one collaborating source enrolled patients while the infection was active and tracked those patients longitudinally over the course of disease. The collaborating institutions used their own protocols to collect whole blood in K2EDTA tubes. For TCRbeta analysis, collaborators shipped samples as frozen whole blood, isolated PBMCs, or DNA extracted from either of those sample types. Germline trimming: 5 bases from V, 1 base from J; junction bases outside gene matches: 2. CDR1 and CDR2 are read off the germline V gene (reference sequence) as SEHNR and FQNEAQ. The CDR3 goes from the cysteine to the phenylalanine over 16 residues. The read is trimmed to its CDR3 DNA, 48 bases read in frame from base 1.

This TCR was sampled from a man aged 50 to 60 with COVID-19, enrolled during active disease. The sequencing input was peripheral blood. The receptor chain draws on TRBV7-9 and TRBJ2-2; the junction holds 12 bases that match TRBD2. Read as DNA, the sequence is TGTGCCAGCAGCCCGACTAGCGGGGGGAACACCGGGGAGCTGTTTTTT. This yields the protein CASSPTSGGNTGELFF.